This TCR beta chain was profiled in a study of cytomegalovirus exposure and HLA in healthy donors. A few counts support this clone. The target antigen is unknown. Deletions cut 4 bases from V and 7 bases from J, with 8 bases between. The CDR3 contains 11 residues. Per the germline V gene, CDR1 is SGHTS and CDR2 is YDEGEE. The PCR was carried out with 60 Vbeta primers and 13 Jbeta primers. Sequencing used immunoSEQ multiplex PCR; TCRdb keeps in-frame clones, though not all of them. The sample lists about 130,000 clones; less than 80% were seen once. Study conclusions and caveats: A later analysis reported that several of the most significant clusters appeared to be linked to common viral pathogens, among them Epstein-Barr virus.

V is TRBV5-8 and J is TRBJ1-2, with D possibly matching TRBD1 (5 bases). The receptor comes from a woman between 50 and 59 years old in good health and CMV-seronegative. The source material was PBMCs. DNA for the CDR3: TGTGCCAGCAGCGGCCAGGGTGGCTACACCTTC. Its protein is CASSGQGGYTF.